This is a list of T cell receptor beta chains from one sample in a study of OX40 agonist ivuxolimab in advanced cancers. The method was immunoSEQ multiplex PCR; TCRdb's version includes in-frame clones alone and lacks a portion of them. The table lists fewer than 14,000 clones, 78% of them singletons. The sequences come from CD4+ or CD8+ T cells sorted from blood, collected in a trial of the OX40 agonist ivuxolimab. These receptor sequences come from an adult with an advanced solid tumor such as melanoma, head and neck, liver or kidney cancer. The CDR3 runs from the conserved cysteine through the conserved F or W. Each record gives: J gene, V gene, CDR3 length, CDR3 protein.

J gene: TRBJ1-1; V gene: TRBV27; CDR3 length: 13; CDR3 protein: CASSLGGGTEAFF
J gene: .; V gene: TRBV6-4; CDR3 length: 15; CDR3 protein: CASSERGQPPYEQYF
J gene: TRBJ2-1; V gene: TRBV5-4; CDR3 length: 13; CDR3 protein: CASSSTSGAEEFF
J gene: TRBJ1-1; V gene: TRBV5-4; CDR3 length: 13; CDR3 protein: CASSHPQITEAFF
J gene: TRBJ1-5; V gene: TRBV10-3; CDR3 length: 16; CDR3 protein: CAISEPQRGGNQPQHF
J gene: TRBJ2-1; V gene: TRBV5-1; CDR3 length: 14; CDR3 protein: CASSLLQPYNEQFF
J gene: TRBJ2-1; V gene: TRBV2; CDR3 length: 12; CDR3 protein: CASQGDRNEQFF
J gene: TRBJ2-1; V gene: TRBV7-8; CDR3 length: 14; CDR3 protein: CASSSLGLDNEQFF
J gene: TRBJ1-1; V gene: TRBV9; CDR3 length: 16; CDR3 protein: CASSVYQTGLNTEAFF
J gene: TRBJ1-1; V gene: TRBV5-1; CDR3 length: 13; CDR3 protein: CASSLAEGQEAFF
J gene: TRBJ2-7; V gene: TRBV7-9; CDR3 length: 13; CDR3 protein: CASSLGSGHEQYF
J gene: TRBJ1-1; V gene: TRBV7-2; CDR3 length: 15; CDR3 protein: CASSWGQGLNTEAFF
J gene: TRBJ2-7; V gene: TRBV7-3; CDR3 length: 15; CDR3 protein: CASSFSGVIGDEQYF
J gene: TRBJ2-7; V gene: TRBV5-1; CDR3 length: 13; CDR3 protein: CASSDRDTYEQYF
J gene: TRBJ2-7; V gene: TRBV6-5; CDR3 length: 13; CDR3 protein: CASMEQFSYEQYF
J gene: TRBJ2-6; V gene: TRBV10-3; CDR3 length: 17; CDR3 protein: CATSDGLAGAWANVLTF
J gene: TRBJ2-1; V gene: TRBV11-2; CDR3 length: 12; CDR3 protein: CASGRWGNEQFF
J gene: TRBJ2-7; V gene: TRBV5-6; CDR3 length: 15; CDR3 protein: CASSAYRGRSYEQYF
J gene: TRBJ2-2; V gene: TRBV7-6; CDR3 length: 13; CDR3 protein: CASSLATGGELFF
J gene: TRBJ1-2; V gene: TRBV6-5; CDR3 length: 14; CDR3 protein: CASSDRTSQYGYTF
J gene: TRBJ2-7; V gene: TRBV7-6; CDR3 length: 17; CDR3 protein: CASSSLAGGPSSYEQYF
J gene: TRBJ2-2; V gene: TRBV7-9; CDR3 length: 14; CDR3 protein: CASSPPSTTGELFF
J gene: TRBJ2-2; V gene: TRBV6-1; CDR3 length: 16; CDR3 protein: CASSEEASGVTGELFF
J gene: TRBJ2-3; V gene: TRBV19; CDR3 length: 16; CDR3 protein: CASSIAPRGRTDTQYF
J gene: TRBJ2-3; V gene: TRBV2; CDR3 length: 16; CDR3 protein: CASSDVGGGATDTQYF
J gene: TRBJ2-2; V gene: TRBV7-3; CDR3 length: 17; CDR3 protein: CASSLFGVTERTGELFF
J gene: TRBJ1-1; V gene: TRBV5-4; CDR3 length: 12; CDR3 protein: CASSQANTEAFF
J gene: TRBJ1-4; V gene: TRBV5-1; CDR3 length: 15; CDR3 protein: CASSLGTGANEKLFF
J gene: TRBJ2-1; V gene: TRBV27; CDR3 length: 16; CDR3 protein: CASSFLGTSSYNEQFF
J gene: TRBJ1-1; V gene: TRBV10-3; CDR3 length: 14; CDR3 protein: CAISGGSMDTEAFF
J gene: TRBJ1-2; V gene: TRBV27; CDR3 length: 13; CDR3 protein: CASIDPMDYGYTF
J gene: TRBJ1-6; V gene: TRBV5-4; CDR3 length: 20; CDR3 protein: CASSLYWELPWSSYNSPLHF
J gene: TRBJ2-3; V gene: TRBV2; CDR3 length: 16; CDR3 protein: CASRSGTSGVTDTQYF
J gene: TRBJ2-7; V gene: TRBV5-1; CDR3 length: 18; CDR3 protein: CASSIIGLAGGPFGEQYF
J gene: TRBJ2-7; V gene: TRBV9; CDR3 length: 14; CDR3 protein: CASSPGGTSHEQYF